These T cell receptor beta chains were read from a single sample in a study of blood T cells in healthy people across ages. TCRdb used MiXCR to reprocess the 5' RACE reads, holding one entry per CDR3 protein. The table has over 500,000 distinct CDR3 sequences, 52% seen once. Sequencing input: blood. The receptors were sampled from an elderly woman in good health. Each CDR3 is given with its conserved first and last residue. A D gene is named only where the DNA matches it firmly. For some rows the clone size is stated as once, few or many, or as a class when expanded; others skip it.

clone size	V gene	J gene	D gene	CDR3 DNA	CDR3 protein
many	TRBV20-1	TRBJ2-3	TRBD2	TGCAGTGCCCTAGAGTCACGGGCTAGCGGGGGAAATACGCAGTATTTT	CSALESRASGGNTQYF
many	TRBV28	TRBJ1-5	TRBD1	TGTGCCAGCAGTCCACCCGGACAGGAATGGCATTTT	CASSPPGQEWHF
many	TRBV10-3	TRBJ1-6	NA	TGTGCCATCAGTGAAGGACCGCGAGATTCACCCCTCCACTTT	CAISEGPRDSPLHF
NA	TRBV20-1	TRBJ2-1	TRBD2	TGCAGTGCTAGATCCGGGACTAGCGGGGGTAGTGAGCAGTTCTTC	CSARSGTSGGSEQFF
few	TRBV20-1	TRBJ1-1	NA	TGCAGTGCTCCCGGTGCCACTGAAGCTTTCTTT	CSAPGATEAFF
once	TRBV20-1	TRBJ2-3	NA	TGCAGTGCCCGGGGGACTTCCTACACAGATACGCAGTATTTT	CSARGTSYTDTQYF
NA	TRBV4-1	TRBJ1-2	NA	TGCGCCAGCAGCCAAGATGGGGGCTCCTACTATGGCTACACCTTC	CASSQDGGSYYGYTF
once	TRBV7-2	TRBJ2-3	NA	TGTGCCAGCAGCCTACCGTCTCTCACAAATACGCAGTATTTT	CASSLPSLTNTQYF
NA	TRBV27	TRBJ1-6	NA	TGTGCCAGCAGTTTATCGGGGGCGGCCAATTCACCCCTCCACTTT	CASSLSGAANSPLHF
many	TRBV7-2	TRBJ2-1	NA	TGTGCCAGCCAACTGGCCTACAATGAGCAGTTCTTC	CASQLAYNEQFF
many	TRBV28	TRBJ1-2	NA	TGTGCCAGCAGCGCGTTCTATGGCTACACCTTC	CASSAFYGYTF
NA	TRBV5-1	TRBJ2-5	NA	TGCGCCAGCAGGTTCGGGACAATCCAAGAGACCCAGTACTTC	CASRFGTIQETQYF
few	TRBV20-1	TRBJ2-7	NA	TGCAGTGCTAGAGGACAGCGGTACTACGAGCAGTACTTC	CSARGQRYYEQYF
many	TRBV25-1	TRBJ2-1	NA	TGTGCCAGCAGTGCCCGGGGAGTACTCAATGAGCAGTTCTTC	CASSARGVLNEQFF
NA	TRBV28	TRBJ2-7	TRBD2	TGTGCCAGCACCCGAGGAGGAGCGGGATGGCATTACGAGCAGTACTTC	CASTRGGAGWHYEQYF
NA	TRBV11-2	TRBJ2-7	NA	TGTGCCAGCAGCGCTGCAACAGCCCAGTACTTC	CASSAATAQYF
NA	TRBV5-1	TRBJ1-3	NA	TGCGCCAGCAGCTTGGACTCTGGAAACACCATATATTTT	CASSLDSGNTIYF
many	TRBV28	TRBJ2-3	TRBD2	TGTGCCAGCTTCCCCAGCGGGGGAGCAGATACGCAGTATTTT	CASFPSGGADTQYF
NA	TRBV6-6	TRBJ2-3	TRBD2	TGTGCCAGCAGTTACCTCCCGCCTAGCGGGGGGGCCGATACGCAGTATTTT	CASSYLPPSGGADTQYF
many	TRBV6-5	TRBJ2-2	NA	TGTGCCAGCAGTGCGCGGACCCGCTACACCGGGGAGCTGTTTTTT	CASSARTRYTGELFF
NA	TRBV4-3	TRBJ2-5	NA	TGCGCCAGCAGCCAAGTGGGAAATCTAGAGACCCAGTACTTC	CASSQVGNLETQYF
NA	TRBV25-1	TRBJ1-2	TRBD1	TGTGCCAGCAGTTTTCCGGGACAGGGGGCGTATCGCTACACCTTC	CASSFPGQGAYRYTF
NA	TRBV5-1	TRBJ2-3	NA	TGCGCCAGCAGCTTAACCTTCCAAAGTGGGGCCCTACCGGATACGCAGTATTTT	CASSLTFQSGALPDTQYF
few	TRBV3-1	TRBJ2-2	NA	TGTGCCAGCAGCCCCGCGCTAAGCACCGGGGAGCTGTTTTTT	CASSPALSTGELFF
NA	TRBV2	TRBJ1-5	NA	TGTGCCAGCTGCGGGGCCGGCAATCAGCCCCAGCATTTT	CASCGAGNQPQHF
many	TRBV27	TRBJ2-5	TRBD2	TGTGCCAGCAGTTTGGCGGGAGCCGAGACCCAGTACTTC	CASSLAGAETQYF
NA	TRBV20-1	TRBJ2-5	NA	TGCAGTGCTAGGGCTGCCGGGCAAGGGACCCAGTACTTC	CSARAAGQGTQYF
NA	TRBV27	TRBJ2-1	NA	TGTGCCGGCAGTTCGTCGGTGCATGAGCAGTTCTTC	CAGSSSVHEQFF
few	TRBV18	TRBJ2-7	NA	TGTGCCAGCTCAATCGGGCTACAATCCTACGAGCAGTACTTC	CASSIGLQSYEQYF
NA	TRBV6-1	TRBJ2-1	TRBD2	TGTGCCAGCAGTGAAGAGATTAGCGGGGGCAACCAATACAATGAGCAGTTCTTC	CASSEEISGGNQYNEQFF
few	TRBV6-6	TRBJ2-2	NA	TGTGCCAGCAGTGACCTGACCACCGGGGAGCTGTTTTTT	CASSDLTTGELFF
once	TRBV12-3/TRBV12-4	TRBJ2-3	TRBD2	TGTGCCAGCAGTGCGATTGGGGGGGTCCGTGATACGCAGTATTTT	CASSAIGGVRDTQYF
NA	TRBV7-8	TRBJ1-4	TRBD1	TGTGCCAGCAGCTTCGGGACAGGGGGCCCGCGCATAGGTGAAAAACTGTTTTTT	CASSFGTGGPRIGEKLFF
NA	TRBV7-2	TRBJ2-7	TRBD2	TGTGCCAGCAGCCCCGGAGCGGGACGGACTTGGGATGAGCAGTACTTC	CASSPGAGRTWDEQYF
NA	TRBV9	TRBJ2-3	NA	TGTGCCAGCAGCGTAGGACCGGGATCTAGCACAGATACGCAGTATTTT	CASSVGPGSSTDTQYF
NA	TRBV3-1	TRBJ2-2	NA	TGTGCCAGCAGCCAGCCCCGGTTGCGTAGCACCGGGGAGCTGTTTTTT	CASSQPRLRSTGELFF
few	TRBV12-3/TRBV12-4	TRBJ1-1	NA	TGTGCCAGCAGTCCGAGGGCGGGAGGCACTGAAGCTTTCTTT	CASSPRAGGTEAFF
NA	TRBV7-2	TRBJ1-5	NA	TGTGCCAGCAGCCCAGGGATGGGCAATCAGCCCCAGCATTTT	CASSPGMGNQPQHF
few	TRBV20-1	TRBJ1-6	NA	TGCAGTGCTAGAGGCGAGCCGGATTCACCCCTCCACTTT	CSARGEPDSPLHF
NA	TRBV29-1	TRBJ2-1	NA	TGCAGCGCCCACCCATTAAATGAGCAGTTCTTC	CSAHPLNEQFF
once	TRBV6-5	TRBJ2-7	NA	TGTGCCAGCAGTTACCGGAGCCCGGGGGGCTCTCACGATGAGCAGTACTTC	CASSYRSPGGSHDEQYF
many	TRBV5-1	TRBJ2-3	NA	TGCGCCAGCAGCCCTGGCGAGAGCACAGATACGCAGTATTTT	CASSPGESTDTQYF
NA	TRBV3-1	TRBJ2-1	NA	TGTGCCAGCGGCCAACTCCACGGCAATGAGCAGTTCTTC	CASGQLHGNEQFF
NA	TRBV3-1	TRBJ1-1	NA	TGTGCCAGCAGCCCCCAGCCTCTGAACACTGAAGCTTTCTTT	CASSPQPLNTEAFF
many	TRBV5-5	TRBJ2-7	NA	TGTGCCAGCAGCTTGGCGGCAGCCTTCTCCTACGAGCAGTACTTC	CASSLAAAFSYEQYF